This T cell receptor (beta chain) was profiled in a study of blood T cell repertoires in COVID-19. As for the study in general: The United States, Italy and Spain supplied acute and convalescent COVID-19 samples.

Original processing notes: The assay estimated nucleated cells by amplifying reference gene primers. Libraries were prepared by immunoSEQ multiplex PCR; TCRdb keeps only in-frame clonotypes and omits some of them. V, J and clone size were drawn from that table, and D and trimming were deduced from the DNA. The sample shows approximately 300,000 clones, around nine tenths of them seen only once. The CDR3 is made up of 13 amino acids. Trimming removed 4 bases at V and 8 bases at J, with 17 bases between. Germline V gene lookup returns CDR1 SQVTM and CDR2 ANQGSEA. The clonotype originates from a man aged 45-65 years with active or convalescent COVID-19. Sequencing input: peripheral blood. The V gene is TRBV29-1, the J gene TRBJ1-2, with D perhaps matching TRBD1 (5 bases). This chain's CDR3 is CSVAQLKPGGYTF. CDR3 sequence (DNA): TGCAGCGTTGCGCAGCTTAAGCCAGGGGGCTACACCTTC.